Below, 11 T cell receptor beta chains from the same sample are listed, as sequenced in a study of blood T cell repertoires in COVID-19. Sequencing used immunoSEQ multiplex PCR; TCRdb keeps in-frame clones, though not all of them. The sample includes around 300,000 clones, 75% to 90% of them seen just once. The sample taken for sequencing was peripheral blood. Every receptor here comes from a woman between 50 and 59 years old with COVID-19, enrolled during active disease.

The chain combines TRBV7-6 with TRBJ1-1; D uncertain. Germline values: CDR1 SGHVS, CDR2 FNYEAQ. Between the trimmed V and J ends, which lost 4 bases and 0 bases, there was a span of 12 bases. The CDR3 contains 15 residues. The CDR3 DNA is TGTGCCAGCAGCTCCCGGAGAGCCTTGAACACTGAAGCTTTCTTT. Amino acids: CASSSRRALNTEAFF.

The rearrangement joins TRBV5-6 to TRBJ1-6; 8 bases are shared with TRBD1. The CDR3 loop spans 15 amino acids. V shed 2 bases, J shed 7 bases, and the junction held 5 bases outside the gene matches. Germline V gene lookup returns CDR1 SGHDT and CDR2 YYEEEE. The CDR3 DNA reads TGTGCCAGCAGCTTACGGCCAGGGGGCAATTCACCCCTCCACTTT. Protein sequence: CASSLRPGGNSPLHF.

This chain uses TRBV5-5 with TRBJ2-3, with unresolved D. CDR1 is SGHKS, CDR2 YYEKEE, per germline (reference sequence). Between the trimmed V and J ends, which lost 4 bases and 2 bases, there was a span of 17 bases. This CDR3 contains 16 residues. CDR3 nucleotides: TGTGCCAGCAGCCATCGACTGGCATCTCTCACAGATACGCAGTATTTT. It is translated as CASSHRLASLTDTQYF.

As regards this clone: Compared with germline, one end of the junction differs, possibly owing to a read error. The CDR3 coding sequence is TGTGCCAGCACTTACGTCGCCGGGTTCTTGTCACCCCTCCACTTT. Translation: CASTYVAGFLSPLHF. The V and J genes are TRBV6-2 or TRBV6-3 and TRBJ1-6; D gene unclear. CDR1 is MNHEY, CDR2 SVGEGT, per germline. This CDR3 is built from 15 residues.

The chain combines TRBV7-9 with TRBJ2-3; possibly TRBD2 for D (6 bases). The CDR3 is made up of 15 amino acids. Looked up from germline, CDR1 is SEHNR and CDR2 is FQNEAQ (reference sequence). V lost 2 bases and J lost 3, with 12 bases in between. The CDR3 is CASSLYGGVTDTQYF. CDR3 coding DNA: TGTGCCAGCAGCTTATATGGCGGGGTGACAGATACGCAGTATTTT.

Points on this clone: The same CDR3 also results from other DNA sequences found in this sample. CDR3 in amino acids: CASSFSNNYGYTF. CDR3 DNA sequence: TGTGCCAGCAGTTTTAGCAATAACTATGGCTACACCTTC. V is TRBV27 and J is TRBJ1-2; D gene ambiguous. CDR1 MNHEY and CDR2 SMNVEV come from the germline V gene (reference sequence). The V end was cut by 3 bases, the J end by 1 base, with 6 bases between. CDR3 length: 13 residues.

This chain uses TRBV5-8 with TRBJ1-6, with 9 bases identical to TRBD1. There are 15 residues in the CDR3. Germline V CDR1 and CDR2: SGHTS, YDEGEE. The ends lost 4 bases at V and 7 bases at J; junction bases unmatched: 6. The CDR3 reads CASSRGTGRNSPLHF. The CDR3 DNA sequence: TGTGCCAGCAGCAGGGGGACAGGGCGGAATTCACCCCTCCACTTT.

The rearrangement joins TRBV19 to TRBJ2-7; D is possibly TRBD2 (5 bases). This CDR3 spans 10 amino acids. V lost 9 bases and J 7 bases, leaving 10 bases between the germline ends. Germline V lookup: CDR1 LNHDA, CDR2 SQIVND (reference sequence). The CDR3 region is CARNRREQYF. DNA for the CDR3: TGTGCCAGAAACCGGAGGGAGCAGTACTTC.

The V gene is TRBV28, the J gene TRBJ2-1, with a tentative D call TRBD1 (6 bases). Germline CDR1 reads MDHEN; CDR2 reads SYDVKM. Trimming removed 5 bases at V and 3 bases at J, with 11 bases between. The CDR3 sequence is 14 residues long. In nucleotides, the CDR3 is TGTGCCAGCAGTACAGGGATTCGCTACAATGAGCAGTTCTTC. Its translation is CASSTGIRYNEQFF.

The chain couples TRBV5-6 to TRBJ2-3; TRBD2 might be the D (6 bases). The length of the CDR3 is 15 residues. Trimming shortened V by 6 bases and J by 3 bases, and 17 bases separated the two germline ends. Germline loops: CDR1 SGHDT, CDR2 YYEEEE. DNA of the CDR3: TGTGCCAGCACCCTATACGGGAGTTTAACAGATACGCAGTATTTT. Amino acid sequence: CASTLYGSLTDTQYF.

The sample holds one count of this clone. The CDR3 DNA sequence: TGTGCCAGCAGTTGGAGCAGGGGGGTCTATGGCTACACCTTC. It yields the protein CASSWSRGVYGYTF. The genes are TRBV6-2 or TRBV6-3 and TRBJ1-2; TRBD1 matches at 7 bases. CDR3 length: 14 amino acids. Unmatched junction bases numbered 6, after V lost 4 bases and J lost 4 bases. In germline, CDR1 is MNHEY, CDR2 SVGEGT.